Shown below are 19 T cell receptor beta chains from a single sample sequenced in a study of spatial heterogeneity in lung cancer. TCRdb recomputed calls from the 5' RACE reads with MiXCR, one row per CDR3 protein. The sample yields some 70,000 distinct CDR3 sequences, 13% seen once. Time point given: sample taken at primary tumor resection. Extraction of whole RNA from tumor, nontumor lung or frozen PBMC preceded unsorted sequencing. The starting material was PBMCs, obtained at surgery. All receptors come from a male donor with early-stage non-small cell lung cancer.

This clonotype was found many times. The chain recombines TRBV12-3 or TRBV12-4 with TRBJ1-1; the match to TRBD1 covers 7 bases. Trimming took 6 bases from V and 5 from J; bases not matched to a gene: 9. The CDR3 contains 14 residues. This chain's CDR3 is CASRPGDSGTEAFF. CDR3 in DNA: TGTGCCAGCAGACCCGGGGACAGTGGGACTGAAGCTTTCTTT.

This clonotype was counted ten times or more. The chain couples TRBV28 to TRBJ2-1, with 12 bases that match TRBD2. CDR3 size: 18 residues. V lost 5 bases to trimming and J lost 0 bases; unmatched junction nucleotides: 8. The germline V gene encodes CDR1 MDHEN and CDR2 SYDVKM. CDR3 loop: CASSTSGTSGPSYNEQFF. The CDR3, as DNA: TGTGCCAGCAGTACTTCCGGGACTAGCGGGCCCTCCTACAATGAGCAGTTCTTC.

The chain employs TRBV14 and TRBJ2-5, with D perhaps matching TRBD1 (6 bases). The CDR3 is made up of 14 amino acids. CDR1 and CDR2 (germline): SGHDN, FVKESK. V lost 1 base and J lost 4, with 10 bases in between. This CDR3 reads CASSQVTRGETQYF. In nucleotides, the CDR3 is TGTGCCAGCAGCCAAGTAACCAGGGGAGAGACCCAGTACTTC.

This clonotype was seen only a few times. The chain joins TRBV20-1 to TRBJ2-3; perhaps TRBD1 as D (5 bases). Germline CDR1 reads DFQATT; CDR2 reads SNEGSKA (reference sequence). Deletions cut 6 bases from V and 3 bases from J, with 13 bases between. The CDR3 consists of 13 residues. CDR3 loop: CSARVPGTDTQYF. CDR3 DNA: TGCAGTGCCAGGGTTCCAGGGACAGATACGCAGTATTTT.

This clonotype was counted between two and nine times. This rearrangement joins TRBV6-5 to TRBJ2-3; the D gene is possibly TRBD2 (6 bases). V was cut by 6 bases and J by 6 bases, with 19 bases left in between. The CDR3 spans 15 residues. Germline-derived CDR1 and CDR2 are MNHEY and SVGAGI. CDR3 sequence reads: CASRLLGGGPDTQYF. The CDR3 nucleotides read TGTGCCAGCAGATTACTGGGGGGAGGCCCCGATACGCAGTATTTT.

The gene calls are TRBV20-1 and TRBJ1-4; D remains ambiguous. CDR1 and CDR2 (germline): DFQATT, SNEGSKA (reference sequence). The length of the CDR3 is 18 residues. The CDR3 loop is CSILPGPGKSATNEKLFF. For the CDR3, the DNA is TGCAGCATCCTCCCCGGACCCGGAAAGTCTGCGACTAATGAAAAACTGTTTTTT.

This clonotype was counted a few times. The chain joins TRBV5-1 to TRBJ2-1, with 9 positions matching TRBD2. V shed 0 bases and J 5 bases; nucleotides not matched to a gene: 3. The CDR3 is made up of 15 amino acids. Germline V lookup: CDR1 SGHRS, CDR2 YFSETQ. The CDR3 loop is CASSLVSGSDNEQFF. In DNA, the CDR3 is TGCGCCAGCAGCTTGGTTAGCGGGAGCGACAATGAGCAGTTCTTC.

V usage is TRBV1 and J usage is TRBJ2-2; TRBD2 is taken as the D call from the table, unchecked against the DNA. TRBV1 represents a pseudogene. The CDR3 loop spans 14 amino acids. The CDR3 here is CTSSLAGDTGELFF. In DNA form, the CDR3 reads TGCACCAGCAGCCTAGCGGGAGACACCGGGGAGCTGTTTTTT.

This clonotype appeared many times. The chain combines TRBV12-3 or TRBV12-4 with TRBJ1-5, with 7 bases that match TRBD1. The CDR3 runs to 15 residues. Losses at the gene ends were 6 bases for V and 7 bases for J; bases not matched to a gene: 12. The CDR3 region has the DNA TGTGCCAGCAGCGCGAACTTAGGGGGCTCACAGCCCCAGCATTTT. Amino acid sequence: CASSANLGGSQPQHF.

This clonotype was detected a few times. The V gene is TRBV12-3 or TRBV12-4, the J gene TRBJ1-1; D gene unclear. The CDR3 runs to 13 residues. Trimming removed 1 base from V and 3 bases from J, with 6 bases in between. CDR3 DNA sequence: TGTGCCAGCAGTTTAGGGCAGCACACTGAAGCTTTCTTT. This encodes CASSLGQHTEAFF.

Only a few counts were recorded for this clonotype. This CDR3 reads CASSLAGGTRLGEQYF. In nucleotides, the CDR3 is TGTGCCAGCAGCTTAGCGGGGGGGACCCGCCTTGGCGAGCAGTACTTC. This chain links TRBV7-8 with TRBJ2-7, with 7 positions matching TRBD2. The germline CDR1 and CDR2 sequences are SGHVS and FQNEAQ. With 0 bases clipped from V and 6 bases from J, the junction kept 11 bases outside the gene matches. CDR3 length equals 16 residues. Full variable domain (outside the CDR3, taken from reference TRBV7-8 and TRBJ2-7): GAGVSQSPRYKVAKRGQDVALRCDPISGHVSLFWYQQALGQGPEFLTYFQNEAQLDKSGLPSDRFFAERPEGSVSTLKIQRTQQEDSAVYLCASSLAGGTRLGEQYFGPGTRLTVT.

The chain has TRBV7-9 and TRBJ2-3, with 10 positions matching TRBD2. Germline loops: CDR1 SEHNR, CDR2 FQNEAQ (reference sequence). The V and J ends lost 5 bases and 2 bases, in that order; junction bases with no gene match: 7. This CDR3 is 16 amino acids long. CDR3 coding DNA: TGTGCCAGCAGCCCCGGAGCGGGAGGGTTCACAGATACGCAGTATTTT. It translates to CASSPGAGGFTDTQYF.

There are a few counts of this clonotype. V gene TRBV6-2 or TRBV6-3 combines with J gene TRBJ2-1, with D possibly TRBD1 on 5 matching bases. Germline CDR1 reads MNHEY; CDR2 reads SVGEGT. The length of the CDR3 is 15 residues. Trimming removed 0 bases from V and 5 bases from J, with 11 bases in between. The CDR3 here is CASSYSWGEHNEQFF. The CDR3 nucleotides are TGTGCCAGCAGTTACTCGTGGGGCGAACACAATGAGCAGTTCTTC.

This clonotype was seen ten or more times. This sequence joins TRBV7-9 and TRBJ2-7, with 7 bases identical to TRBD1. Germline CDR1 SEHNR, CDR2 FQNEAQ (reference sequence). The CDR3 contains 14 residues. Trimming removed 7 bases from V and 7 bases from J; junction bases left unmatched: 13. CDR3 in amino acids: CASNPGSGGREQYF. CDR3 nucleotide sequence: TGTGCCAGCAACCCAGGCTCAGGGGGAAGGGAGCAGTACTTC.

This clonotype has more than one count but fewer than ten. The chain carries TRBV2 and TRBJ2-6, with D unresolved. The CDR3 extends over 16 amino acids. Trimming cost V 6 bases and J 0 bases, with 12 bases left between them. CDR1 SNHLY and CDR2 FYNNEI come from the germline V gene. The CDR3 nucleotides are TGTGCCAGCAGGCTTCTAAGTACCTCTGGGGCCAACGTCCTGACTTTC. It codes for CASRLLSTSGANVLTF.

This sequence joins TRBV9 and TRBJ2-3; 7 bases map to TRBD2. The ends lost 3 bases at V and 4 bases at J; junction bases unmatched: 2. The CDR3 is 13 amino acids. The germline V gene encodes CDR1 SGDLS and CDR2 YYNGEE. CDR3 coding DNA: TGTGCCAGCAGCGACGGACTAGCAGATACGCAGTATTTT. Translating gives CASSDGLADTQYF.

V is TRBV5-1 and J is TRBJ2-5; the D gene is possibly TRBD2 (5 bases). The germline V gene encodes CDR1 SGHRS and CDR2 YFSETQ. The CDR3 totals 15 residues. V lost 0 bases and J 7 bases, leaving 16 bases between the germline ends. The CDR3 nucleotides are TGCGCCAGCAGCTTGGATGGGCAGCCTGGAGGGACCCAGTACTTC. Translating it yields CASSLDGQPGGTQYF.

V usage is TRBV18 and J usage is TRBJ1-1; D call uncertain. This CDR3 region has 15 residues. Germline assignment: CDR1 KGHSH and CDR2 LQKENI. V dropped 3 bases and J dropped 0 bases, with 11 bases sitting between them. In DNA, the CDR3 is TGTGCCAGCTCACCTTTGTCCGGACTGAACACTGAAGCTTTCTTT. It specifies CASSPLSGLNTEAFF.

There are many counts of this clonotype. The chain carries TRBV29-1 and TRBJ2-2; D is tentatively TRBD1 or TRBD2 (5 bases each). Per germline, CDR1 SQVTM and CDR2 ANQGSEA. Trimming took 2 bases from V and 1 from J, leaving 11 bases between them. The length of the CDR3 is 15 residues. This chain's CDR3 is CSVELGELNTGELFF. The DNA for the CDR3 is TGCAGCGTTGAATTAGGGGAGCTGAACACCGGGGAGCTGTTTTTT.